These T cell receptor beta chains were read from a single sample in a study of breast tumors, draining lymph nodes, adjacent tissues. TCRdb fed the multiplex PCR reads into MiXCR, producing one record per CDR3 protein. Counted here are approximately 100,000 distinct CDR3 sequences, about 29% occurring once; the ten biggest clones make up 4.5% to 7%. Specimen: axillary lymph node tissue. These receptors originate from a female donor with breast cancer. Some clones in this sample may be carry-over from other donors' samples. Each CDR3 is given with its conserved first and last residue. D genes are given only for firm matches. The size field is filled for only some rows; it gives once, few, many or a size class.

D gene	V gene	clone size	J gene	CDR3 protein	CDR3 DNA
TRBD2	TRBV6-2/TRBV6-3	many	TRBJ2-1	CASSGTSGGLEGNEQFF	TGTGCCAGCAGTGGGACTAGCGGGGGGCTGGAGGGCAATGAGCAGTTCTTC
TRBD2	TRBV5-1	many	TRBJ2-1	CASSPVAGVHEQFF	TGCGCCAGCAGCCCAGTAGCGGGGGTTCATGAGCAGTTCTTC
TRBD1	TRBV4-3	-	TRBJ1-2	CASSLPDGDRHF	TGCGCCAGCAGCCTCCCTGATGGGGACAGGCACTTC
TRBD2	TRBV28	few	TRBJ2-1	CASSSPAGAGNEQFF	TGTGCCAGCAGTTCCCCAGCGGGAGCGGGCAATGAGCAGTTCTTC
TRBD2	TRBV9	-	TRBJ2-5	CASSKAGGAADQETQYF	TGTGCCAGCAGTAAAGCGGGAGGGGCGGCAGACCAAGAGACCCAGTACTTC
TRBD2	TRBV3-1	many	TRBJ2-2	CASSQVSSGANTGELFF	TGTGCCAGCAGCCAAGTCTCTAGCGGGGCGAACACCGGGGAGCTGTTTTTT
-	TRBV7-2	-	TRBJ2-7	CASSSGVRIEQYF	TGCGCCAGCAGCTCAGGGGTTCGGATCGAGCAGTACTTC
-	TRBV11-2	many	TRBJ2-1	CASSLVQNNEQFF	TGTGCCAGCAGCTTAGTACAGAACAATGAGCAGTTCTTC
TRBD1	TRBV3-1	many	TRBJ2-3	CASSRGQGATDTQYF	TGTGCCAGCAGCCGCGGACAGGGGGCGACAGATACGCAGTATTTT
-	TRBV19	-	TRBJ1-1	CASSISSTANTEAFF	TGTGCCAGTAGTATTTCCTCGACAGCGAACACTGAAGCTTTCTTT
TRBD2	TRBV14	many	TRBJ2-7	CASSQSFGTSALSYEQYF	TGTGCCAGCAGCCAAAGTTTTGGGACTAGCGCCCTCTCCTACGAGCAGTACTTC
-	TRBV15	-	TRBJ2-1	CATSRDWDSPYNAQFF	TGTGCCACCAGCAGAGATTGGGATTCCCCCTACAATGCGCAGTTCTTC
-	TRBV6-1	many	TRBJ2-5	CASSGRGHPQETQYF	TGTGCCAGCAGTGGGAGGGGGCACCCTCAAGAGACCCAGTACTTC
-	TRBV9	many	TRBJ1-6	CASSVTDDFSPLHF	TGTGCCAGCAGTGTTACAGACGACTTTTCACCCCTCCACTTT
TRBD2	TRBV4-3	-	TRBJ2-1	CASSQASSGRAGEQFF	TGCGCCAGCAGCCAAGCGTCTAGCGGGAGGGCGGGTGAGCAGTTCTTC
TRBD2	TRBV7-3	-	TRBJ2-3	CASSPHRASGVSDTQYF	TGTGCCAGCAGTCCCCATCGGGCTAGCGGGGTCTCAGATACGCAGTATTTT
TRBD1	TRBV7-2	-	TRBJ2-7	CASRLEPGQGGSYEQYF	TGTGCCAGCAGGTTAGAGCCGGGACAGGGGGGATCCTACGAGCAGTACTTC
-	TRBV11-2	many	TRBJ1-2	CASSSPTGPSVYYGYTF	TGTGCCAGCAGCTCGCCGACAGGACCATCGGTGTACTATGGCTACACCTTC
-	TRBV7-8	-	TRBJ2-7	CASSLDPPGVYEQYF	TGTGCCAGCAGCTTAGATCCCCCAGGTGTCTACGAGCAGTACTTC
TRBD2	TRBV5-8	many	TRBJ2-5	CASSLAGAPWETQYF	TGTGCCAGCAGCCTAGCGGGAGCGCCTTGGGAGACCCAGTACTTC
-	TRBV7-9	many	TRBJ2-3	CASSLAVLGGTDTQYF	TGTGCCAGCAGCTTAGCCGTGTTAGGGGGCACAGATACGCAGTATTTT
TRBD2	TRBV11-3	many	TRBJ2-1	CASSTPGGNNEQFF	TGTGCCAGCAGCACACCGGGAGGCAACAATGAGCAGTTCTTC
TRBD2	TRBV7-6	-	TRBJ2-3	CASSLVNLGLGGTDTQYF	TGTGCCAGCAGCTTAGTAAATTTGGGACTAGGTGGGACAGATACGCAGTATTTT
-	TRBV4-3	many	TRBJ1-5	CASSQEWQRNQPQHF	TGCGCCAGCAGCCAAGAGTGGCAGCGCAATCAGCCCCAGCATTTT
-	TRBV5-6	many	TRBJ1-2	CASSLRDHYGYTF	TGTGCCAGCAGCTTGCGGGACCACTATGGCTACACCTTC
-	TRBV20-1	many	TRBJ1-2	CSARGDIGYTF	TGCAGTGCTAGAGGGGACATTGGCTACACCTTC
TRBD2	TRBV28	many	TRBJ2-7	CASSLKWGLAGGGYEQYF	TGTGCCAGCAGTCTAAAATGGGGACTAGCGGGAGGGGGGTACGAGCAGTACTTC
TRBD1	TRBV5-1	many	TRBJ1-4	CASSLLQGRGEKLFF	TGCGCCAGCAGCTTATTACAGGGGCGAGGTGAAAAACTGTTTTTT
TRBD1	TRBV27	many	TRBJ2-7	CASGYRQGYYEQYF	TGTGCCAGCGGATATAGACAGGGATACTACGAGCAGTACTTC
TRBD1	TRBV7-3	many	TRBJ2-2	CASSLTGLGTGELFF	TGTGCCAGCAGCTTGACAGGGCTGGGGACCGGGGAGCTGTTTTTT
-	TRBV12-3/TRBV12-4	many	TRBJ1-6	CASVLTGKNSPLHF	TGTGCCAGCGTTTTAACAGGGAAAAATTCACCCCTCCACTTT
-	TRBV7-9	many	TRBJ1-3	CASSLDFGNTIYF	TGTGCCAGCAGCTTAGATTTTGGAAACACCATATATTTT
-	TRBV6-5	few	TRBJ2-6	CANSRGSGANVLTF	TGTGCCAACAGCAGGGGCTCTGGGGCCAACGTCCTGACTTTC
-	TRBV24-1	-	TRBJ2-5	CATSDSQKYQETQYF	TGTGCCACCAGTGACTCTCAGAAGTACCAAGAGACCCAGTACTTC
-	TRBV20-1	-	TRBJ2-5	CGARGTVLQETQYF	TGCGGTGCTAGAGGGACGGTTCTGCAAGAGACCCAGTACTTC
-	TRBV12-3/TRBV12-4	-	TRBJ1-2	CASRIRFYGYTF	TGTGCCAGCAGGATCAGGTTCTATGGCTACACCTTC
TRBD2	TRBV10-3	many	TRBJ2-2	CAISVAGTSGGQGELFF	TGTGCCATCAGTGTGGCCGGGACTAGCGGGGGCCAGGGGGAGCTGTTTTTT
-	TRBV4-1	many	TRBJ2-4	CASSQVWLAKNIQYF	TGCGCCAGCAGCCAAGTTTGGCTAGCCAAAAACATTCAGTACTTC
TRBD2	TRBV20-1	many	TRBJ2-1	CSVGTSGRRKNEQFF	TGCAGTGTTGGGACTAGCGGGAGGAGGAAGAATGAGCAGTTCTTC
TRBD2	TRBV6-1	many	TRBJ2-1	CASKWTSGYNEQFF	TGTGCCAGTAAATGGACTAGCGGCTACAATGAGCAGTTCTTC
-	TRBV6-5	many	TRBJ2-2	CASTHTGELFF	TGTGCCAGCACCCACACCGGGGAGCTGTTTTTT
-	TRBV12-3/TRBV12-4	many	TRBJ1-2	CASSFRGAGRPNYGYTF	TGTGCCAGCAGTTTTCGCGGGGCAGGGAGGCCTAACTATGGCTACACCTTC
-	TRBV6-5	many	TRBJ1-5	CASSYRAGANQPQHF	TGTGCCAGCAGTTATAGGGCGGGCGCCAATCAGCCCCAGCATTTT
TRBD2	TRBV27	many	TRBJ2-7	CASSLIGGRASAKQYF	TGTGCCAGCAGTTTAATTGGCGGGAGGGCCTCGGCGAAGCAGTACTTC
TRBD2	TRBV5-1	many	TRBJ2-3	CASRASGYITDTQYF	TGCGCCAGCAGGGCTAGCGGGTATATAACAGATACGCAGTATTTT
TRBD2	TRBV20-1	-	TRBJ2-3	CSAGSGISTDTQYF	TGCAGTGCTGGTAGCGGGATTAGCACAGATACGCAGTATTTT
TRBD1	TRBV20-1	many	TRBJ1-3	CSARQGHGNTIYF	TGCAGTGCAAGACAGGGCCATGGAAACACCATATATTTT
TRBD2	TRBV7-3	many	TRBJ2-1	CASSPGTSAYNEQFF	TGTGCCAGCAGCCCCGGGACTAGCGCCTACAATGAGCAGTTCTTC